A selection of T cell receptor beta chains follows, all from one sample in a study of Graves' ophthalmopathy and Graves' hyperthyroidism. Using its own MiXCR run on the multiplex PCR reads, TCRdb lists one record per CDR3 protein. The sample includes around 520,000 distinct CDR3 sequences, about 35% of them seen just once. The sequenced sample consisted of peripheral blood or thyroid tissue (not recorded which). The receptors come from an adult man with Graves' hyperthyroidism. Each CDR3 is given with its conserved first and last residue. D genes are given only for firm matches. Not all rows give a size; the values are once, few, many and, for expanded clones, a class.

J gene,clone size,V gene,D gene,CDR3 DNA,CDR3 protein
TRBJ2-5,many,TRBV20-1,-,TGCAGTGCTAAAACTAGCTCCGAGACCCAGTACTTC,CSAKTSSETQYF
TRBJ2-1,-,TRBV7-8,-,TGTGCCAGCAGCGTTAGCGGTACCTACAATGAGCAGTTCTTC,CASSVSGTYNEQFF
TRBJ1-1,-,TRBV29-1,-,TGCAGCGTCGATGGGGGGGGGATTGAAGCTTTCTTT,CSVDGGGIEAFF
TRBJ1-4,many,TRBV20-1,TRBD1,TGCAGTGCTAGAAAGGGGGCCAATGAAAAACTGTTTTTT,CSARKGANEKLFF
TRBJ2-7,few,TRBV4-1,-,TGCGCCAGCAGCCAAGAAGAGTTCACGTCCTACGAGCAGTACTTC,CASSQEEFTSYEQYF
TRBJ2-5,many,TRBV12-3/TRBV12-4,TRBD1,TGTGCCAGCAGCCCAGGGGGACAGGGGCACCAGGAGACCCAGTACTTC,CASSPGGQGHQETQYF
TRBJ1-6,-,TRBV12-3/TRBV12-4,TRBD1,TGTGCCAGCAGTTGGGGAACAGGGGGCTATAATTCACCCCTCCACTTT,CASSWGTGGYNSPLHF
TRBJ1-1,-,TRBV5-1,-,TGCGCCAGCAGCAGGGGGTACAGTGACACTGAAGCTTTCTTT,CASSRGYSDTEAFF
TRBJ2-2,many,TRBV7-7,-,TGTGCTAGCAGCTTAGGCCTTAACACCGGGGAGCTGTTTTTT,CASSLGLNTGELFF
TRBJ1-3,once,TRBV7-9,-,TGTGCCAGCACCCGGGACGGGGGCTACCACTACACCATATATTTT,CASTRDGGYHYTIYF
TRBJ2-7,many,TRBV12-3/TRBV12-4,-,TGTGCCAGCAGTTTAAACGGGATTGGGAACGAGCAGTACTTC,CASSLNGIGNEQYF
TRBJ1-2,-,TRBV19,-,TGTGCCAGTAGTATCAGCAGGGCTAACTATGGCTACACCTTC,CASSISRANYGYTF
TRBJ2-5,many,TRBV10-3,-,TGTGCCATCAGTGCCCAAAAACTAGAGTCCCAGTACTTC,CAISAQKLESQYF
TRBJ2-2,-,TRBV11-1,TRBD1,TGTGCCAGCAGTTCCCCGGGACAGGGGATGACCGGGGAGCTGTTTTTT,CASSSPGQGMTGELFF
TRBJ2-1,-,TRBV19,TRBD1,TGTGCCAGTAGTAAACAGGGGGCCTACAATGAGCAGTTCTTC,CASSKQGAYNEQFF
TRBJ2-5,many,TRBV2,-,TGTGCCAGCACCAGGACAAGCCGACAAGAGACCCAGTACTTC,CASTRTSRQETQYF
TRBJ2-5,few,TRBV7-9,-,TGTGCCAGCAGCTTGGAGAGGGTCCAAGAGACCCAGTACTTC,CASSLERVQETQYF
TRBJ2-7,-,TRBV12-3/TRBV12-4,-,TGTGCCAGCAGTTTACATTTCTACGAGCAGTACTTC,CASSLHFYEQYF
TRBJ2-3,-,TRBV9,-,TGTGCCAGCAGCGAATACAGGGCCGCAGATACGCAGTATTTT,CASSEYRAADTQYF
TRBJ2-6,many,TRBV7-9,-,TGTGCCAGCAGCTTAAGGCCAGGGGCTGGGGCCAACGTCCTGACTTTC,CASSLRPGAGANVLTF
TRBJ2-5,many,TRBV7-9,-,TGTGCCAGCAGCTTAACCCAGGCCAACCAAGAGACCCAGTACTTC,CASSLTQANQETQYF
TRBJ2-1,-,TRBV7-4,TRBD1,TGTGCCAGCAGCGGCCGGGACAGACCAAATGAGCAGTTCTTC,CASSGRDRPNEQFF
TRBJ1-2,many,TRBV12-3/TRBV12-4,-,TGTGCCAGCAGCCAGGGATCGCGCTATGGCTACACCTTC,CASSQGSRYGYTF
TRBJ2-2,many,TRBV10-3,TRBD1,TGTGCCATCAGGACCGGGACAGGGGTTTTGAACACCGGGGAGCTGTTTTTT,CAIRTGTGVLNTGELFF
TRBJ1-3,-,TRBV4-1,-,TGCGCCAGCAGCCAAGCCCTCACCTCTGGAAACACCATATATTTT,CASSQALTSGNTIYF
TRBJ1-2,few,TRBV4-1,TRBD1,TGCGCCAGCAGCCTAGACCCAGGGGGAGCCTATGGCTACACCTTC,CASSLDPGGAYGYTF
TRBJ2-3,few,TRBV2,TRBD1,TGTGCCAGCAGTAAGTCCGGGACAGCTGATACGCAGTATTTT,CASSKSGTADTQYF
TRBJ1-2,many,TRBV4-1,TRBD1,TGCGCCAGCAGCCTCCGGGACAGGGCCTATGGCTACACCTTC,CASSLRDRAYGYTF
TRBJ1-4,-,TRBV4-1,-,TGCGCCAGCAGCCAGGCACAGGGACCGCTTAATGAAAAACTGTTTTTT,CASSQAQGPLNEKLFF
TRBJ2-6,-,TRBV20-1,-,TGCAGTGCTAGAGTAAGTCCTGGGGCCAACGTCCTGACTTTC,CSARVSPGANVLTF
TRBJ2-3,-,TRBV7-9,-,TGTGCCAGCAGCTTAGCAGGAGCGGGAGATACGCAGTATTTT,CASSLAGAGDTQYF
TRBJ1-5,-,TRBV24-1,-,TGTGCCACCAGTGGTGGGGGAAGCTACGAGCATTTT,CATSGGGSYEHF
TRBJ2-7,-,TRBV15,TRBD2,TGTGCCTTACCTCGACTAGCGGTCTCCTACGAGCAGTACTTC,CALPRLAVSYEQYF
TRBJ2-7,-,TRBV20-1,TRBD2,TGCAGTGCTGGGACTAGCGGGGCCTCCTACGAGCAGTACTTC,CSAGTSGASYEQYF
TRBJ2-5,-,TRBV29-1,-,TGCAGCGTCGGACAGCAAGAGACCCAGTACTTC,CSVGQQETQYF
TRBJ1-4,many,TRBV5-5,TRBD1,TGTGCCAGCAGCTTGAGAGGACAGGGGATAACTAATGAAAAACTGTTTTTT,CASSLRGQGITNEKLFF
TRBJ2-7,many,TRBV2,-,TGTGCCACCGGGGCAGGGAGCTCCTACGAGCAGTACTTC,CATGAGSSYEQYF
TRBJ1-3,few,TRBV7-9,-,TGTGCCAGCAGCTTTACGGAGAACACCATATATTTT,CASSFTENTIYF
TRBJ2-7,-,TRBV29-1,-,TGCAGTGCTAGTGCGGTGGGACACCGCCACGAGCAGTACTTC,CSASAVGHRHEQYF
TRBJ2-7,once,TRBV29-1,-,TGCAGCGTTGTTCTCAGGGGTAGGACCTACGAGCAGTACTTC,CSVVLRGRTYEQYF
TRBJ1-3,many,TRBV19,-,TGTGCCAGTAGTATAGATCTGGACCTTGGAAACACCATATATTTT,CASSIDLDLGNTIYF
TRBJ1-5,many,TRBV6-1,-,TGTGCCAGCAGTGATTTCGGGAATCAGCCCCAGCATTTT,CASSDFGNQPQHF
TRBJ1-4,many,TRBV29-1,TRBD1,TGCAGCGCCGGGACAGCGGAGGGAAAACTGTTTTTT,CSAGTAEGKLFF
TRBJ1-2,many,TRBV29-1,-,TGCAGCGTTGAACACAGAGCTAACTATGGCTACACCTTC,CSVEHRANYGYTF
TRBJ2-5,many,TRBV20-1,TRBD1,TGCAGTGCAAACCCCCGGGACAGAAAAGAGACCCAGTACTTC,CSANPRDRKETQYF
TRBJ1-5,-,TRBV19,TRBD1,TGTGCCAGTAGAACAGACAGGGGTAGCAATCAGCCCCAGCATTTT,CASRTDRGSNQPQHF
TRBJ1-2,many,TRBV2,-,TGTGCCAGCAGGGGGCTACTGTACGGCTACACCTTC,CASRGLLYGYTF
TRBJ1-2,-,TRBV6-6,TRBD1,TGTGCCAGCAGTTACGATCTCAGTGCGGGACAGGGGGCTGTGGGGACCTTC,CASSYDLSAGQGAVGTF
TRBJ1-1,many,TRBV7-8,-,TGTGCCAGCAGCTCGAGCGGCCCTGAAGCTTTCTTT,CASSSSGPEAFF
TRBJ1-1,-,TRBV20-1,-,TGCAGTGCTGGACATTGGGGCACTGAAGCTTTCTTT,CSAGHWGTEAFF
TRBJ2-7,-,TRBV11-3,TRBD2,TGTGCCAGCAGCCCAGTGACTAGCGGGAGAACGTACGAGCAGTACTTC,CASSPVTSGRTYEQYF
TRBJ2-7,-,TRBV7-4,TRBD1,TGTGCCAGCAGCCCGGGACAGAAGACCTACGAGCAGTACTTC,CASSPGQKTYEQYF
TRBJ2-7,-,TRBV20-1,TRBD1,TGCAGTGCTAGAGCCGGGACAGGGGGCACCTACGAGCAGTACTTC,CSARAGTGGTYEQYF